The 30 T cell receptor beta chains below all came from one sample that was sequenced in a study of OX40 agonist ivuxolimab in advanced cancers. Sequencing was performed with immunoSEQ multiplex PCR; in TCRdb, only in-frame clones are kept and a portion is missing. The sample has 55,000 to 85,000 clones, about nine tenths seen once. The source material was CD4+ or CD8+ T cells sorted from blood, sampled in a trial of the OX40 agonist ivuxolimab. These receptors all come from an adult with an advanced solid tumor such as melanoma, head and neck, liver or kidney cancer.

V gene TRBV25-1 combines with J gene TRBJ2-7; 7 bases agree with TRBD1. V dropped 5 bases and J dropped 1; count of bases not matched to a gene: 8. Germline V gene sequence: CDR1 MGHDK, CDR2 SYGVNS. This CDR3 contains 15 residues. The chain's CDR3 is CASSPGQVLSYEQYF. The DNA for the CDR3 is TGTGCCAGCAGTCCCGGACAGGTTCTGTCCTACGAGCAGTACTTC.

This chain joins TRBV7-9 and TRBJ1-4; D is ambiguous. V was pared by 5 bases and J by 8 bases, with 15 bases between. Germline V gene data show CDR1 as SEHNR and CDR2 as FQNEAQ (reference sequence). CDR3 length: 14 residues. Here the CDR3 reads CASSLGRAGEKLFF. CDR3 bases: TGTGCCAGCAGCCTGGGCCGAGCGGGCGAAAAACTGTTTTTT.

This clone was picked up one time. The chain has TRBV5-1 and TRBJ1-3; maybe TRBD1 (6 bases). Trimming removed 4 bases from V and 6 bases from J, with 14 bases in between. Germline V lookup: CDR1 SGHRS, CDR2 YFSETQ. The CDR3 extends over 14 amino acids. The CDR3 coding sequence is TGCGCCAGCAGCCCCGCCACAGGGCTAAACACCATATATTTT. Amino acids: CASSPATGLNTIYF. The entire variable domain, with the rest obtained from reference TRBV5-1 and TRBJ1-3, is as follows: KAGVTQTPRYLIKTRGQQVTLSCSPISGHRSVSWYQQTPGQGLQFLFEYFSETQRNKGNFPGRFSGRQFSNSRSEMNVSTLELGDSALYLCASSPATGLNTIYFGEGSWLTVV.

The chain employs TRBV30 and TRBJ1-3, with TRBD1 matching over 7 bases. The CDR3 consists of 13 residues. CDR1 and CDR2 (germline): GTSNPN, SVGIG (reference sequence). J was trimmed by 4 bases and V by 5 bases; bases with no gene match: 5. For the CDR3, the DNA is TGTGCCTGGGGGGGGACAGCCGGAAACACCATATATTTT. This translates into CAWGGTAGNTIYF.

CDR3 in amino acids: CASGLPLTGDVRETQYF. CDR3 coding DNA: TGTGCTAGTGGTTTACCCTTGACAGGGGATGTCCGCGAGACCCAGTACTTC. V gene TRBV12-5 combines with J gene TRBJ2-5, with 8 bases that match TRBD1. Germline values: CDR1 LGHNT, CDR2 FRNRAP. The V and J ends lost 3 bases and 5 bases, in that order; junction bases with no gene match: 14. The CDR3 length is 17 residues.

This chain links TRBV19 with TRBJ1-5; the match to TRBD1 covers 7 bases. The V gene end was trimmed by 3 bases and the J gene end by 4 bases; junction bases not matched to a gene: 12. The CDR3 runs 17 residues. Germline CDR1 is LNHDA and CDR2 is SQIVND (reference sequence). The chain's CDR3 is CASSIRLTGARNQPQHF. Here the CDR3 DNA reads TGTGCCAGTAGTATTCGTCTAACAGGGGCCCGGAATCAGCCCCAGCATTTT.

CDR3 loop: CASSYRRGQDTQYF. The CDR3 region has the DNA TGTGCCAGCAGTTACCGCAGGGGACAAGATACGCAGTATTTT. The chain couples TRBV6-5 to TRBJ2-3; D possibly corresponds to TRBD1 (6 bases). This CDR3 has 14 amino acids. V was clipped by 2 bases and J by 5 bases, with 11 bases between them. Per the germline V gene, CDR1 is MNHEY and CDR2 is SVGAGI.

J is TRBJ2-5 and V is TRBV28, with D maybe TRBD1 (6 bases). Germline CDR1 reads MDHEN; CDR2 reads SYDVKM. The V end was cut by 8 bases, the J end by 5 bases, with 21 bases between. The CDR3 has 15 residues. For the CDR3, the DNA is TGTGCCAGCCTCCGAGGACCACAGGGCTCGGAGACCCAGTACTTC. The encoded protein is CASLRGPQGSETQYF.

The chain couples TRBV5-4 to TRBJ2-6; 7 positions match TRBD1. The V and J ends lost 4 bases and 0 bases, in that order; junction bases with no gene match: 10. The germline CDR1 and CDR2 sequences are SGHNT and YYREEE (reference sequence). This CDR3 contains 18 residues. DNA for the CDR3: TGTGCCAGCAGCCCACGTACTAGACAGGGCTCTGGGGCCAACGTCCTGACTTTC. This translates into CASSPRTRQGSGANVLTF. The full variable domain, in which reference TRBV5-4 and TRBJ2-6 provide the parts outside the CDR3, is ETGVTQSPTHLIKTRGQQVTLRCSSQSGHNTVSWYQQALGQGPQFIFQYYREEENGRGNFPPRFSGLQFPNYSSELNVNALELDDSALYLCASSPRTRQGSGANVLTFGAGSRLTVL.

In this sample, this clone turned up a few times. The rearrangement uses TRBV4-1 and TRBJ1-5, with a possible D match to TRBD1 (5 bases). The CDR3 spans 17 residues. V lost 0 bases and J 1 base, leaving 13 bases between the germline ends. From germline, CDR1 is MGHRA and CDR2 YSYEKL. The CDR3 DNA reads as TGCGCCAGCAGCCAAGAACCCCGATGGGGGAGCAATCAGCCCCAGCATTTT. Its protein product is CASSQEPRWGSNQPQHF.

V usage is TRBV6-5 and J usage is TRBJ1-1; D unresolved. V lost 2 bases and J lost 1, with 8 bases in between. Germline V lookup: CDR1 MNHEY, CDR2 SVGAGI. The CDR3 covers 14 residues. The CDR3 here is CASSYLDGNTEAFF. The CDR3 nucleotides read TGTGCCAGCAGTTACCTCGACGGGAACACTGAAGCTTTCTTT.

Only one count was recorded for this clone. For the CDR3, the DNA is TGTGCCAGCAGTTACCAGAGGAAGAACACTGAAGCTTTCTTT. Protein sequence: CASSYQRKNTEAFF. This chain links TRBV6-5 with TRBJ1-1; D call uncertain. The CDR3 has 14 amino acids. Germline-derived CDR1 and CDR2 are MNHEY and SVGAGI. Trimming shortened V by 2 bases and J by 1 base, and 8 bases separated the two germline ends.

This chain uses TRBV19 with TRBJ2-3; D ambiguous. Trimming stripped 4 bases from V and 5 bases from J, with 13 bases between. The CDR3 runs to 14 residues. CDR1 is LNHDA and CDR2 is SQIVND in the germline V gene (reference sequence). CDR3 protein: CASSSTASLDTQYF. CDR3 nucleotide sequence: TGTGCCAGTAGTAGCACAGCATCGTTAGATACGCAGTATTTT.

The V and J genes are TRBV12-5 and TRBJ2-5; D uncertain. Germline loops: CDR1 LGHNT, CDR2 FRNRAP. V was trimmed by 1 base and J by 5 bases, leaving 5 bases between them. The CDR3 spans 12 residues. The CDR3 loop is CASGLDEETQYF. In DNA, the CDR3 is TGTGCTAGTGGTTTGGACGAGGAGACCCAGTACTTC. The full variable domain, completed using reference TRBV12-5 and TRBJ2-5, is DARVTQTPRHKVTEMGQEVTMRCQPILGHNTVFWYRQTMMQGLELLAYFRNRAPLDDSGMPKDRFSAEMPDATLATLKIQPSEPRDSAVYFCASGLDEETQYFGPGTRLLVL.

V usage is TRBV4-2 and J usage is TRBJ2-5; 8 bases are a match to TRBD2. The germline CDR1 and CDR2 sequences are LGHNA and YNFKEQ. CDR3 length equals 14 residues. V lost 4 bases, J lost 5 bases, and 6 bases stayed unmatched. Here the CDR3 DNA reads TGTGCCAGCAGCCCGGGGGGGGCGGAGGAGACCCAGTACTTC. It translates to CASSPGGAEETQYF.

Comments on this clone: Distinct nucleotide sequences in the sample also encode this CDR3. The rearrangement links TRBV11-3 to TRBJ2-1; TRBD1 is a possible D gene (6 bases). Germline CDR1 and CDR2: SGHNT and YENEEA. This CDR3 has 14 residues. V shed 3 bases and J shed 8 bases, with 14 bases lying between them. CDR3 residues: CASSLNPGDYEQFF. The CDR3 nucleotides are TGTGCCAGCAGCTTGAATCCAGGGGATTATGAGCAGTTCTTC.

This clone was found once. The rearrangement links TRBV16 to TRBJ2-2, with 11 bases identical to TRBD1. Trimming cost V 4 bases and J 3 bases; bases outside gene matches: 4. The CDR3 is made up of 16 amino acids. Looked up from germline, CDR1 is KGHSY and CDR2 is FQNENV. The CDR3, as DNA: TGTGCCAGCAGCCGACGGACAGGGGGCGACACCGGGGAGCTGTTTTTT. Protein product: CASSRRTGGDTGELFF.

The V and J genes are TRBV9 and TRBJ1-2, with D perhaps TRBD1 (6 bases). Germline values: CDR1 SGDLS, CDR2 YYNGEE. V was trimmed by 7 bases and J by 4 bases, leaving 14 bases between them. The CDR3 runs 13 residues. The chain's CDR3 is CASGTPSSYGYTF. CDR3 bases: TGTGCCAGCGGGACACCTTCCAGCTATGGCTACACCTTC.

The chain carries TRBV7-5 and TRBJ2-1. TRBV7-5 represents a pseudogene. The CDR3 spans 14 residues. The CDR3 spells CASPRGVSYNEQFF. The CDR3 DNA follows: TGTGCCAGCCCGAGAGGGGTCTCCTACAATGAGCAGTTCTTC.

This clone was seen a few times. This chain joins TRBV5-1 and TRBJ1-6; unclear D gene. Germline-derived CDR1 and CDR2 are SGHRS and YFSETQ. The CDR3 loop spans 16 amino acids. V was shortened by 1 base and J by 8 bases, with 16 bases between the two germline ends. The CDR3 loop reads CASSLSQTFLDSPLHF. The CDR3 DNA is TGCGCCAGCAGCTTGAGCCAGACGTTTTTGGATTCACCCCTCCACTTT.

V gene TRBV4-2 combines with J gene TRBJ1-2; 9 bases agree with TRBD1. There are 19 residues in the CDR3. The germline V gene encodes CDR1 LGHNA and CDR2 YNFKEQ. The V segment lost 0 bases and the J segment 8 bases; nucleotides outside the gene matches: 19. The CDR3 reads CASSQEPGQGRSVARGYTF. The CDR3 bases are TGTGCCAGCAGCCAAGAACCGGGACAGGGTCGATCTGTTGCGCGAGGCTACACCTTC.

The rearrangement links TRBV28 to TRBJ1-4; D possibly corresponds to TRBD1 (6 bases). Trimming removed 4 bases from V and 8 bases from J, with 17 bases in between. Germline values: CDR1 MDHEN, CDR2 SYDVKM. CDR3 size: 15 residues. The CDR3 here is CASSSKTGIGEKLFF. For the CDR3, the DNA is TGTGCCAGCAGTTCCAAAACAGGGATTGGAGAAAAACTGTTTTTT.

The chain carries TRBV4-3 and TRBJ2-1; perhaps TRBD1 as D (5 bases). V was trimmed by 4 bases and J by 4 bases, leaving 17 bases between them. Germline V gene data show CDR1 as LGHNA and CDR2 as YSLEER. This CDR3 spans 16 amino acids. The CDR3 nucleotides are TGCGCCAGCAGCCTCACGTGGGGCTCCGGGTACAATGAGCAGTTCTTC. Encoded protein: CASSLTWGSGYNEQFF.

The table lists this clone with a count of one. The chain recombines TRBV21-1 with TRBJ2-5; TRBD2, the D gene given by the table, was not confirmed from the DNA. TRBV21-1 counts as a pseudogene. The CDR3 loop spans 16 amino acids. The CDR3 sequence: CASSIGASGHQETQYF. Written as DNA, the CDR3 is TGTGCCAGCAGCATTGGGGCTAGCGGACACCAAGAGACCCAGTACTTC.

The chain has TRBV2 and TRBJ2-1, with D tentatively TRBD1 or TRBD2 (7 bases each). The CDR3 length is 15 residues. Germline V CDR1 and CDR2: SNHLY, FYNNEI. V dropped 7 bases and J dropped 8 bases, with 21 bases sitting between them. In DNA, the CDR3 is TGTGCCAGCACAGGGGGACTACTCCAGGGGGATGAGCAGTTCTTC. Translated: CASTGGLLQGDEQFF.

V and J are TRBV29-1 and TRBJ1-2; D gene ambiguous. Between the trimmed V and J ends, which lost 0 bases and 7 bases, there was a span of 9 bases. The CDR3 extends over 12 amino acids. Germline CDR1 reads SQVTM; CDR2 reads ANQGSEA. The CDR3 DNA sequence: TGCAGCGTTGAAGAAGGCAAGGCTGGCTACACCTTC. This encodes CSVEEGKAGYTF. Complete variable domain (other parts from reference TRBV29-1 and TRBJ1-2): SAVISQKPSRDICQRGTSLTIQCQVDSQVTMMFWYRQQPGQSLTLIATANQGSEATYESGFVIDKFPISRPNLTFSTLTVSNMSPEDSSIYLCSVEEGKAGYTFGSGTRLTVV.

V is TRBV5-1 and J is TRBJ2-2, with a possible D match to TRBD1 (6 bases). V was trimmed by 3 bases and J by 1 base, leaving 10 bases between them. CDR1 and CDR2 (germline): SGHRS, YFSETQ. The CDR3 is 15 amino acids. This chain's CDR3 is CASSSVQGNTGELFF. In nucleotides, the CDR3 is TGCGCCAGCAGCTCCGTACAGGGGAACACCGGGGAGCTGTTTTTT.

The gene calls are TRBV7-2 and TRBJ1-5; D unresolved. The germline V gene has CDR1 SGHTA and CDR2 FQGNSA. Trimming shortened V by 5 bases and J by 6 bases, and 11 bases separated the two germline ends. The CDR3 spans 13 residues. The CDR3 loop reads CASSPGRVQPQHF. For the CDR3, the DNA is TGTGCCAGCAGCCCCGGAAGGGTTCAGCCCCAGCATTTT.

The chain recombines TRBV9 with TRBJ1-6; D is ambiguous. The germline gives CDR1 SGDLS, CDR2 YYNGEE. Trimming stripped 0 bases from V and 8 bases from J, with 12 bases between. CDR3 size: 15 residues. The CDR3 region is CASSVEGSPYSPLHF. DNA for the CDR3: TGTGCCAGCAGCGTAGAGGGCAGCCCCTATTCACCCCTCCACTTT.

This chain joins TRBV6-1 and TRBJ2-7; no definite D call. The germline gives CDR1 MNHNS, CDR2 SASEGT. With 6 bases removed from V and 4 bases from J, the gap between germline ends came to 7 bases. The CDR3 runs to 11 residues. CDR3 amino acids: CASRERYEQYF. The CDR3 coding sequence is TGTGCCAGCAGGGAGAGATACGAGCAGTACTTC.